The source of this TCR beta chain is a study of regulatory T cells in long-lasting Graves disease. Whole-study context: Patients with persistent Graves' disease had over 5 years of antithyroid drugs and persistent TSH receptor antibodies.

Findings and caveats of the study: A greater number of public clonotypes (approximately 2,500) was shared by persistent patients than by new patients (approximately 880). Since the sample size was small, accuracy may have been reduced.

Time point described: persistent/refractory GD, antithyroid drugs over 5 years with positive TRAb. From PBMCs, RNA was extracted and then used to make the TCR library. Note on this clonotype: What it binds is not known.

Construction of TCR beta libraries relied on iRepertoire HTBI primers and on Arm-PCR targeting CDR3 regions. One entry per CDR3 protein results from TCRdb running MiXCR on the multiplex PCR reads. The repertoire has 650,000 to 850,000 distinct CDR3 sequences, 30% of them found once; the top ten carry around 42%. V shed 5 bases and J shed 1 base, with 9 bases lying between them. Germline-derived CDR1 and CDR2 are MNHNS and SASEGT. The CDR3 runs to 13 residues. The genes are TRBV6-1 and TRBJ2-7, with D uncertain. The TCR was taken from a female donor with Graves disease. The starting material was peripheral blood mononuclear cells (PBMCs), obtained when the disease was refractory, from a patient treated with antithyroid drugs. The CDR3 sequence: CASSTTGSYEQYF. The CDR3 coding sequence is TGTGCCAGCAGTACGACGGGTTCCTACGAGCAGTACTTC.